This T cell receptor beta chain originates from a study of OX40 agonist ivuxolimab in advanced cancers. At the level of the study: Averaging roughly 60 years in age, with a range of roughly 20 to 79, the cohort was approximately 83% male.

Only in-frame clones appear in the TCRdb table, and some are missing; sequencing was by immunoSEQ multiplex PCR. The sample has about 45,000 clones, roughly nine tenths seen once. With baseline, cycle 4 day 1, and cycle 7 day 1 as timepoints, blood was sampled. In regard to this clone: Its cognate antigen is unknown.

The study's findings and limits: At doses 0.1 to 3.0 mg/kg, CD4+ and CD8+ clones expanded.

Trimming left V 1 base short and J 6 bases short, with 4 bases between. The germline V gene encodes CDR1 SGDLS and CDR2 YYNGEE. CDR3 size: 12 residues. Sequencing used CD4+ or CD8+ T cells sorted from blood, obtained in a trial of the OX40 agonist ivuxolimab. This TCR was recovered from an adult with an advanced solid tumor such as melanoma, head and neck, liver or kidney cancer. The chain links TRBV9 to TRBJ2-2; no firm D call. The CDR3 nucleotides are TGTGCCAGCAGCGTAAGATCCGGGGAGCTGTTTTTT. Its translation: CASSVRSGELFF. Based on the CDR3 plus reference TRBV9 and TRBJ2-2, the full variable domain is DSGVTQTPKHLITATGQRVTLRCSPRSGDLSVYWYQQSLDQGLQFLIQYYNGEERAKGNILERFSAQQFPDLHSELNLSSLELGDSALYFCASSVRSGELFFGEGSRLTVL.